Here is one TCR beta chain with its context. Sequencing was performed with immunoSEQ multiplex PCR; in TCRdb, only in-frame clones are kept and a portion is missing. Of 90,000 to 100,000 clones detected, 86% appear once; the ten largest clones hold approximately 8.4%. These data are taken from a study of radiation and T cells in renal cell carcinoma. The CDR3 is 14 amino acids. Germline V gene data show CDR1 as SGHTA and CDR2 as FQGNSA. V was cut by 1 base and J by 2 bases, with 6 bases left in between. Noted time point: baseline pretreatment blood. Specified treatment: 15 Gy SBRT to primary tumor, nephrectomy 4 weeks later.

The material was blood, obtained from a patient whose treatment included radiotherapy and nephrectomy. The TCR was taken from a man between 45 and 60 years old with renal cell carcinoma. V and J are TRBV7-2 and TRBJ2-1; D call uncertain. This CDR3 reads CASSLGSTYNEQFF. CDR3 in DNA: TGTGCCAGCAGCTTAGGCAGCACCTACAATGAGCAGTTCTTC.